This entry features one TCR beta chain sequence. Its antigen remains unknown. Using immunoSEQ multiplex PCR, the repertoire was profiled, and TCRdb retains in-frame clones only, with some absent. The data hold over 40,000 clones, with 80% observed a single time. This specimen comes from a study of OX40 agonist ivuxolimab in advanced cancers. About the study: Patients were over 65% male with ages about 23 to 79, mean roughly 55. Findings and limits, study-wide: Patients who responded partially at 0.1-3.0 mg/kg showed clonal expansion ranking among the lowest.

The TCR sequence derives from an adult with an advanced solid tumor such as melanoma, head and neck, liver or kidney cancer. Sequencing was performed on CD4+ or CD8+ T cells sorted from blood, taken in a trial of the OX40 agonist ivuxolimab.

The CDR3, as DNA: TGTGCCAGCAGCCCGGGGACAGGTCGCGGCTACACCTTC. Amino acids: CASSPGTGRGYTF. The chain joins TRBV2 to TRBJ1-2, with TRBD1 matching 8 bases. Trimming at V came to 6 bases and at J to 8 bases, leaving 8 bases not matched to a gene. Germline CDR1 reads SNHLY; CDR2 reads FYNNEI. The CDR3 consists of 13 residues.